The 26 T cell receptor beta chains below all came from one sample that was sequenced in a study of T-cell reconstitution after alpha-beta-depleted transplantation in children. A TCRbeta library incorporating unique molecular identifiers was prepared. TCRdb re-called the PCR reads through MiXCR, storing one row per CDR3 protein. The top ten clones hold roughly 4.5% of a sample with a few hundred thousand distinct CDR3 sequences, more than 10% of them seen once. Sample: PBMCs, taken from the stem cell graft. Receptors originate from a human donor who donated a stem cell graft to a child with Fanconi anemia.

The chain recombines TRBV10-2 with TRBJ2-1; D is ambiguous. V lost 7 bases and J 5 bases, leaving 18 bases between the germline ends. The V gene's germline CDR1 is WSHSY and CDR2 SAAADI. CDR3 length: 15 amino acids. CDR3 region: CASTMFLGKNNEQFF. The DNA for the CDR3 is TGCGCCAGCACCATGTTCCTAGGGAAAAACAATGAGCAGTTCTTC.

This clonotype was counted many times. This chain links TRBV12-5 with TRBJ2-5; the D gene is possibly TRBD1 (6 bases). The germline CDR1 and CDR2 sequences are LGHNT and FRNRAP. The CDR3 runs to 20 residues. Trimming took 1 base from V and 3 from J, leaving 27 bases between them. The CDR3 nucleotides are TGTGCTAGTGGTTTGGCTACCCGGACAGCAAACATTATCCGCAAAGAGACCCAGTACTTC. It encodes CASGLATRTANIIRKETQYF.

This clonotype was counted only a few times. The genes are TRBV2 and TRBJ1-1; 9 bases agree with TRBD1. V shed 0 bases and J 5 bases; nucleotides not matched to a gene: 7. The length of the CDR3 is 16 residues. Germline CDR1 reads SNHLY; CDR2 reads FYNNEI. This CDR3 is CASSEAGTGIGTEAFF. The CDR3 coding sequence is TGTGCCAGCAGTGAAGCCGGGACAGGGATCGGTACTGAAGCTTTCTTT.

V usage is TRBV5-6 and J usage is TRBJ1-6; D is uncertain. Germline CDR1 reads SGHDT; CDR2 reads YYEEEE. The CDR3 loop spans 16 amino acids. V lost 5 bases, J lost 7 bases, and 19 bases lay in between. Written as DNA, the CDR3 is TGTGCCAGCAGGATTGAGGGTGGCAGCGGGAATTCACCCCTCCACTTT. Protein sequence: CASRIEGGSGNSPLHF.

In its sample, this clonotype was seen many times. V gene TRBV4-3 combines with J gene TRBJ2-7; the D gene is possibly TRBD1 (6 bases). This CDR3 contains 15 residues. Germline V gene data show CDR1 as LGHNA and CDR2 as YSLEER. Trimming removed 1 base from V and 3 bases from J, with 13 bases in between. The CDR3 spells CASSQALKQGYEQYF. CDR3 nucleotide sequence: TGCGCCAGCAGCCAAGCCCTAAAACAGGGCTACGAGCAGTACTTC.

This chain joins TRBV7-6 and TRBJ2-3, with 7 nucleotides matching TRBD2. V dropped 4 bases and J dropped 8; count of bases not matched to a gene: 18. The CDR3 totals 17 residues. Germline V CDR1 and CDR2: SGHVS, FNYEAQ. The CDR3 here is CASSSIAPWTSEGTQYF. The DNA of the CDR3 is TGTGCCAGCAGCTCTATCGCACCCTGGACTAGTGAGGGTACGCAGTATTTT.

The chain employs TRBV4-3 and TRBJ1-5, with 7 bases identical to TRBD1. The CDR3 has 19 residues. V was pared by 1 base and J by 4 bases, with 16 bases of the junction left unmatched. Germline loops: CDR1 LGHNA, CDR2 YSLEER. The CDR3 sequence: CASSQGWGVLQGENQPQHF. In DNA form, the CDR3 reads TGCGCCAGCAGCCAAGGTTGGGGGGTCCTTCAGGGGGAGAATCAGCCCCAGCATTTT.

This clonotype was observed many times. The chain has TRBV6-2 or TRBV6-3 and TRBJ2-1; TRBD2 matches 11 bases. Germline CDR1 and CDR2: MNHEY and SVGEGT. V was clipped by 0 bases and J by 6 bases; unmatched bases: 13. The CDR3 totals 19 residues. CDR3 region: CASSYSLAIAGGLGNEQFF. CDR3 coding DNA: TGTGCCAGCAGTTACTCGCTTGCGATAGCGGGGGGGCTGGGCAATGAGCAGTTCTTC.

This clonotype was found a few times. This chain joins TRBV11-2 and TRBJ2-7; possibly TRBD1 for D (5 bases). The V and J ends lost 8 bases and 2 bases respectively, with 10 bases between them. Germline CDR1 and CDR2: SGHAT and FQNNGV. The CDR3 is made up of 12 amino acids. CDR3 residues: CASGAGPYEQYF. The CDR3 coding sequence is TGTGCCAGCGGGGCAGGGCCCTACGAGCAGTACTTC.

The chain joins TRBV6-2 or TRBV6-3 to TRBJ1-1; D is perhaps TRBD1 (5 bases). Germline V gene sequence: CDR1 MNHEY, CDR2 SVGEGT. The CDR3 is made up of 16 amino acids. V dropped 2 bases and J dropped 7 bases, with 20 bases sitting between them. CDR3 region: CASSYQGSRHGYEAFF. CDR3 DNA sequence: TGTGCCAGCAGTTACCAGGGATCGAGACACGGGTATGAAGCTTTCTTT.

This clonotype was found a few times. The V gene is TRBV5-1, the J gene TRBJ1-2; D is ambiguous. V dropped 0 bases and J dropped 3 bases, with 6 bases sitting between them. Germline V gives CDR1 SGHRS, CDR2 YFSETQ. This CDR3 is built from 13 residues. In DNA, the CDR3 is TGCGCCAGCAGCTTGGCTCAGCACTATGGCTACACCTTC. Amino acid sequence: CASSLAQHYGYTF.

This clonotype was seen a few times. This chain's CDR3 is CASRLLTHYTDTQYF. The CDR3 bases are TGTGCCAGCAGACTACTTACACACTACACAGATACGCAGTATTTT. V is TRBV12-3 or TRBV12-4 and J is TRBJ2-3; D remains ambiguous. Between the trimmed V and J ends, which lost 6 bases and 2 bases, there was a span of 15 bases. The CDR3 runs to 15 residues.

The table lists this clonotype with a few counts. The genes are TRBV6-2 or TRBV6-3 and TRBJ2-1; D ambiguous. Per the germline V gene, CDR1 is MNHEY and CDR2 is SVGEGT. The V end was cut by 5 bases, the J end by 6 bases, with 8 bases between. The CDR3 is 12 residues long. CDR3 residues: CASSRQINEQFF. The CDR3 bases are TGTGCCAGCAGTCGTCAGATCAATGAGCAGTTCTTC.

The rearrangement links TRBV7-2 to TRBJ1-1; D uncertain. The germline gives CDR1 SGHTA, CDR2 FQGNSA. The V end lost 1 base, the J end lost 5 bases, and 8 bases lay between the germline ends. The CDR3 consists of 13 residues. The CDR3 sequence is CASSLGGWTEAFF. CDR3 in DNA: TGTGCCAGCAGCTTAGGAGGTTGGACTGAAGCTTTCTTT. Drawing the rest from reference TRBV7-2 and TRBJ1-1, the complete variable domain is GAGVSQSPSNKVTEKGKDVELRCDPISGHTALYWYRQSLGQGLEFLIYFQGNSAPDKSGLPSDRFSAERTGGSVSTLTIQRTQQEDSAVYLCASSLGGWTEAFFGQGTRLTVV.

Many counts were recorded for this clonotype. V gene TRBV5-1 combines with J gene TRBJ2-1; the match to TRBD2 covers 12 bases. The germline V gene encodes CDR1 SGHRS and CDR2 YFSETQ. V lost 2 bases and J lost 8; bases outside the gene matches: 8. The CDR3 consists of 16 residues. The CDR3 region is CASSLNPTSGGHEQFF. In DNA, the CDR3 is TGCGCCAGCAGCTTAAACCCGACTAGCGGGGGACATGAGCAGTTCTTC.

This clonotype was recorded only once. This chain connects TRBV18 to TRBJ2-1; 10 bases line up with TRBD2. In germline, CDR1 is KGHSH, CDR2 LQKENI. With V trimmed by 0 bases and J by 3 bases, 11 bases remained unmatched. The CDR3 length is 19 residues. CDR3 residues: CASSPPGFSGGTLYNEQFF. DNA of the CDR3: TGTGCCAGCTCACCACCGGGATTTAGCGGGGGGACCCTCTACAATGAGCAGTTCTTC.

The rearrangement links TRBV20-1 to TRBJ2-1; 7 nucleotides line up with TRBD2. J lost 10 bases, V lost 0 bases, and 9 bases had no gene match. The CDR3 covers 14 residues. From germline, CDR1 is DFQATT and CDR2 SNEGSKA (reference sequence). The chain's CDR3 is CSARDPLTSDEQFF. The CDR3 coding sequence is TGCAGTGCTAGAGACCCTCTTACTAGCGACGAGCAGTTCTTC.

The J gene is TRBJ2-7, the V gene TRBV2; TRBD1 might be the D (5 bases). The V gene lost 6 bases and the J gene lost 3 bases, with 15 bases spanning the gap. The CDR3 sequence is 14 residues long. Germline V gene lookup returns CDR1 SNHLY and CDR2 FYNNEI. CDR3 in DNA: TGTGCCAGCAGGCACCCAGGGTCAGGCTACGAGCAGTACGTC. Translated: CASRHPGSGYEQYV.

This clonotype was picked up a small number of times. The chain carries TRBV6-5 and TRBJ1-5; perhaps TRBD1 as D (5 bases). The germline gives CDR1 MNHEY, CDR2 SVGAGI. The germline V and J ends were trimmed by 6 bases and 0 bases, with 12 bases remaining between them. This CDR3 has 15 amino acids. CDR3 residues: CASSLLGGSNQPQHF. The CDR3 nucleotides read TGTGCCAGCAGCCTCCTTGGGGGTAGCAATCAGCCCCAGCATTTT.

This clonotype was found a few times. The CDR3 region has the DNA TGTGCCAGCAGTTCCAGGACAGGGGTTGTTTCCGGGGAGCTGTTTTTT. Protein product: CASSSRTGVVSGELFF. This chain links TRBV12-3 or TRBV12-4 with TRBJ2-2, with TRBD1 matching 9 bases. CDR3 length: 16 residues. V lost 4 bases to trimming and J lost 6 bases; unmatched junction nucleotides: 9.

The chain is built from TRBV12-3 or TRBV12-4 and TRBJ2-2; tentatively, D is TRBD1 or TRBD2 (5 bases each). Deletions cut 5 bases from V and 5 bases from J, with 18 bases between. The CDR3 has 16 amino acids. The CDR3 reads CASSPSVIEGTGELFF. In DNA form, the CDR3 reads TGTGCCAGCAGTCCTTCCGTTATAGAGGGGACCGGGGAGCTGTTTTTT.

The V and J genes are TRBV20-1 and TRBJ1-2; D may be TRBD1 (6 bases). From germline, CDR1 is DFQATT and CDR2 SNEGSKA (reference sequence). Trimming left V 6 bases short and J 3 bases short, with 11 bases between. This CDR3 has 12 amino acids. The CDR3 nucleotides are TGCAGTGCCTACAAGGGGGACTATGGCTACACCTTC. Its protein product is CSAYKGDYGYTF.

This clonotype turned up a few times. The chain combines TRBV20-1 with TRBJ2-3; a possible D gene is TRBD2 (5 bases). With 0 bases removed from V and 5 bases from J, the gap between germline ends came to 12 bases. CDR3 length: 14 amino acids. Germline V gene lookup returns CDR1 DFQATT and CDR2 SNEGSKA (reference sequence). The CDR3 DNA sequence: TGCAGTGCTAGAGATTCGGCGGGCAGAGATACGCAGTATTTT. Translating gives CSARDSAGRDTQYF.

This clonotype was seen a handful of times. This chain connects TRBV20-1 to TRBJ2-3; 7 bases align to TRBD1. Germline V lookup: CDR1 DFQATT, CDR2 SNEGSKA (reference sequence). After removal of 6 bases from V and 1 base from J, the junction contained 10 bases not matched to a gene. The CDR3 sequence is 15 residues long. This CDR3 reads CSATGTPTGTDTQYF. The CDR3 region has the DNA TGCAGTGCGACAGGGACGCCGACGGGCACAGATACGCAGTATTTT.

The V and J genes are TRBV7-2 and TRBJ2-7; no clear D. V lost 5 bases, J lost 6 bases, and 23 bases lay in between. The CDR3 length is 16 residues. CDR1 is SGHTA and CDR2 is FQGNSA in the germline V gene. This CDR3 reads CASSQTQAKGRGEQYF. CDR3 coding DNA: TGTGCCAGCAGCCAGACCCAGGCGAAAGGGCGCGGCGAGCAGTACTTC.

The CDR3 nucleotides read TGTGCCAGCAGTTTGATTCGGGGGGGCCGTAGACAAGAGACCCAGTACTTC. This codes for CASSLIRGGRRQETQYF. This chain connects TRBV12-3 or TRBV12-4 to TRBJ2-5; 8 bases fit TRBD2. This CDR3 comprises 17 residues. With V trimmed by 3 bases and J by 2 bases, 11 bases remained unmatched.